These 12 T cell receptor beta chains were all obtained from the same sample, sequenced in a study of cytomegalovirus exposure and HLA in healthy donors. Profiling relied on immunoSEQ multiplex PCR, and the TCRdb table lists in-frame clones only, not all of them. This repertoire shows tens of thousands of clones, over 90% found once; its top ten account for 5.8%. The sample comprised PBMCs. The origin of the receptors is a woman aged 18-30 years in good health and CMV-seronegative.

The rearrangement links TRBV4-2 to TRBJ1-5; no firm D call. CDR1 is LGHNA, CDR2 YNFKEQ, per germline. The CDR3 runs 17 residues. The germline V and J ends were trimmed by 0 bases and 4 bases, with 16 bases remaining between them. CDR3 in amino acids: CASSQDLADRPNQPQHF. The CDR3 DNA is TGTGCCAGCAGCCAAGATCTAGCCGACCGACCGAATCAGCCCCAGCATTTT.

The chain employs TRBV6-5 and TRBJ2-2; 7 nucleotides align to TRBD2. Germline V CDR1 and CDR2: MNHEY, SVGAGI. V trimming: 7 bases; J trimming: 3 bases; junction bases outside the gene matches: 5. This CDR3 is 14 amino acids long. In DNA, the CDR3 is TGTGCCAGCACTTGGGGGGGGTACACCGGGGAGCTGTTTTTT. Protein sequence: CASTWGGYTGELFF.

This chain uses TRBV20-1 with TRBJ1-2, with 8 nucleotides matching TRBD1. The germline CDR1 and CDR2 sequences are DFQATT and SNEGSKA (reference sequence). CDR3 length equals 11 residues. V lost 6 bases, J lost 8 bases, and 5 bases stayed unmatched. The CDR3 DNA sequence: TGCAGTGCAAGACAGGGGAGCGGCTACACCTTC. Its translation: CSARQGSGYTF.

This clone was counted only a few times. The CDR3 spells CASLAPNYGYTF. The CDR3 DNA reads as TGTGCCAGCTTGGCTCCAAACTATGGCTACACCTTC. The chain combines TRBV6-5 with TRBJ1-2; D not certain. The CDR3 extends over 12 amino acids. Germline CDR1 and CDR2: MNHEY and SVGAGI. V was cut by 8 bases and J by 2 bases, with 9 bases left in between.

The V gene is TRBV5-3, the J gene TRBJ2-7, with TRBD2 matching 10 bases. TRBV5-3 is sorted into the ORF group, with uncertain function. J lost 4 bases, V lost 4 bases, and 14 bases had no gene match. The CDR3 extends over 17 amino acids. The CDR3 DNA reads as TGTGCCAGAAGCCGGGATACGGGACTAGCGACTCCTTACGAGCAGTACGTC. Translation gives CARSRDTGLATPYEQYV.

The genes are TRBV13 and TRBJ2-2; 16 bases are a match to TRBD2. CDR1 and CDR2 (germline): PRHDT, FYEKMQ (reference sequence). V trimming: 11 bases; J trimming: 1 base; junction bases outside the gene matches: 1. This CDR3 spans 15 amino acids. CDR3 region: CAGTSGRENTGELFF. CDR3 nucleotide sequence: TGTGCCGGGACTAGCGGGAGGGAGAACACCGGGGAGCTGTTTTTT.

The genes are TRBV27 and TRBJ2-7, with 9 bases fitting TRBD2. The CDR3 is 15 amino acids. Germline V gene data show CDR1 as MNHEY and CDR2 as SMNVEV (reference sequence). Trimming at V came to 5 bases and at J to 5 bases, leaving 10 bases not matched to a gene. CDR3 amino acids: CASSPAGGGNDEQYV. DNA for the CDR3: TGTGCCAGCAGTCCTGCGGGGGGGGGCAACGACGAGCAGTACGTC.

V and J are TRBV19 and TRBJ1-1, with D perhaps TRBD1 (6 bases). Germline loops: CDR1 LNHDA, CDR2 SQIVND (reference sequence). The CDR3 sequence is 13 residues long. V gave up 2 bases and J gave up 11 bases, with 15 bases separating them. The CDR3 coding sequence is TGTGCCAGTAGTATAAGACAGGTGGAAGAGGCTTTCTTT. Residues: CASSIRQVEEAFF.

The chain combines TRBV2 with TRBJ1-6; 7 nucleotides line up with TRBD1. V gave up 5 bases and J gave up 6 bases; unmatched junction bases: 4. The CDR3 length is 14 residues. The germline V gene has CDR1 SNHLY and CDR2 FYNNEI. The CDR3 spells CASSRDRLNSPLHF. The CDR3 DNA sequence: TGTGCCAGCAGTCGGGACAGACTTAATTCACCCCTCCACTTT.

The J gene is TRBJ2-7, the V gene TRBV6-5; the match to TRBD1 covers 7 bases. Germline CDR1 is MNHEY and CDR2 is SVGAGI. J was trimmed by 4 bases and V by 2 bases; bases with no gene match: 2. The CDR3 has 13 residues. CDR3 amino acids: CASSYRGLYEQYF. The CDR3 DNA sequence: TGTGCCAGCAGTTACAGGGGGCTGTACGAGCAGTACTTC.

The J gene is TRBJ1-1, the V gene TRBV5-1, with 9 bases fitting TRBD1. The J segment lost 6 bases and the V segment lost 3 bases, leaving 24 bases of the junction unmatched. The CDR3 has 20 amino acids. Per the germline V gene, CDR1 is SGHRS and CDR2 is YFSETQ. In DNA form, the CDR3 reads TGCGCCAGCAGCTCCCTCGGGACAGGGAGTCTAGGGACGAGGTACCCTGAAGCTTTCTTT. Translated, it gives CASSSLGTGSLGTRYPEAFF.

The chain links TRBV11-2 to TRBJ1-1, with D unresolved. Trimming cost V 5 bases and J 8 bases, with 9 bases left between them. The CDR3 loop spans 11 amino acids. Germline-derived CDR1 and CDR2 are SGHAT and FQNNGV. The CDR3 region has the DNA TGTGCCAGCAGCCTTTACAGCGAAGCTTTCTTT. It yields the protein CASSLYSEAFF.